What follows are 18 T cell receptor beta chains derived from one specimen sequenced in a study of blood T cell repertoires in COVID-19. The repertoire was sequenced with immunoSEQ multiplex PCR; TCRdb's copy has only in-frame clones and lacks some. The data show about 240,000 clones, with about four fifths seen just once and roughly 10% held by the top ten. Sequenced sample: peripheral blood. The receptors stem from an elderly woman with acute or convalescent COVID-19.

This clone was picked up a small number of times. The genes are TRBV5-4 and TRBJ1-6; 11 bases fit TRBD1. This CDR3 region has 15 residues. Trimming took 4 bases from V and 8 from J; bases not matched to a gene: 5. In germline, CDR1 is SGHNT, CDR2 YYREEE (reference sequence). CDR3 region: CASSPGQGAYSPLHF. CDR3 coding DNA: TGTGCCAGCAGCCCCGGACAGGGGGCATATTCACCCCTCCACTTT.

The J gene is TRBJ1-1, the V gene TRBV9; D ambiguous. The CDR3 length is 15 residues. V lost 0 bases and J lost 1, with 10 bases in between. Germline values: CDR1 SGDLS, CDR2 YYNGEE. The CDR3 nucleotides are TGTGCCAGCAGCGTAGTGGCAGGATCGAACACTGAAGCTTTCTTT. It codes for CASSVVAGSNTEAFF.

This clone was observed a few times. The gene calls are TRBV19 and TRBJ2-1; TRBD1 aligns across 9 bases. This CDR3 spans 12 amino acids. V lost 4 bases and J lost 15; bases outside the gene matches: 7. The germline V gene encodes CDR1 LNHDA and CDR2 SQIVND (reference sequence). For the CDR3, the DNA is TGTGCCAGTAGTACCAACAGGGGGCCGCGGTTCTTC. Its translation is CASSTNRGPRFF.

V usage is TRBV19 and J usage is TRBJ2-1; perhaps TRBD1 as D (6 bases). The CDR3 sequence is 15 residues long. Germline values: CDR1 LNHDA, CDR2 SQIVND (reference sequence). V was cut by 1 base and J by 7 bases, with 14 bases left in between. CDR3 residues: CASSIGGQGWNEQFF. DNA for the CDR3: TGTGCCAGTAGTATAGGCGGGCAGGGGTGGAATGAGCAGTTCTTC.

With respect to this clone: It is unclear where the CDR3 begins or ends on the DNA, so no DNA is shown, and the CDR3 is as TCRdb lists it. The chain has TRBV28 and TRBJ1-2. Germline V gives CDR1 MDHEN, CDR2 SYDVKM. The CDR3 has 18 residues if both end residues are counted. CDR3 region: CASSREGGYTFNNYGYTF.

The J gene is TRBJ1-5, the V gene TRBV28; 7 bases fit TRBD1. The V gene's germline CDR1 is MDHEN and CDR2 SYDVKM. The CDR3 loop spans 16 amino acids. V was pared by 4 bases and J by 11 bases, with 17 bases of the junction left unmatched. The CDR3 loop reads CASSSDDRESRSAQHF. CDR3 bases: TGTGCCAGCAGTTCTGACGACAGGGAAAGTCGGTCGGCCCAGCATTTT. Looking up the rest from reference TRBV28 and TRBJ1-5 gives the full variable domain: DVKVTQSSRYLVKRTGEKVFLECVQDMDHENMFWYRQDPGLGLRLIYFSYDVKMKEKGDIPEGYSVSREKKERFSLILESASTNQTSMYLCASSSDDRESRSAQHFGDGTRLSIL.

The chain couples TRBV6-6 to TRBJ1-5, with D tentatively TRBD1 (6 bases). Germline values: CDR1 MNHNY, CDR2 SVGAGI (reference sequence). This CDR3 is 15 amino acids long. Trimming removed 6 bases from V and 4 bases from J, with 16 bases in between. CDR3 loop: CASSRGQSLNQPQHF. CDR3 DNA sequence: TGTGCCAGCAGCCGGGGACAATCCCTAAATCAGCCCCAGCATTTT.

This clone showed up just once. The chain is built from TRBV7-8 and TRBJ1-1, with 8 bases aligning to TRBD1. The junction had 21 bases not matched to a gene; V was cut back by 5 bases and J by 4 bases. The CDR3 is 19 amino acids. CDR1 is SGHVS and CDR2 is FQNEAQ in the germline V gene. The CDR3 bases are TGTGCCAGCAGCCTGTCTTTAGGGGGGACAGGACGCGCGGTCACTGAAGCTTTCTTT. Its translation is CASSLSLGGTGRAVTEAFF.

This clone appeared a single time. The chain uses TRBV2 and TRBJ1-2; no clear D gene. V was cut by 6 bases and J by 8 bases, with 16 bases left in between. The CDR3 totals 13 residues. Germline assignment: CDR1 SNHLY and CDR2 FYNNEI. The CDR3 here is CASSSGGNRGYTF. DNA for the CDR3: TGTGCCAGCAGCAGCGGAGGGAATAGGGGCTACACCTTC.

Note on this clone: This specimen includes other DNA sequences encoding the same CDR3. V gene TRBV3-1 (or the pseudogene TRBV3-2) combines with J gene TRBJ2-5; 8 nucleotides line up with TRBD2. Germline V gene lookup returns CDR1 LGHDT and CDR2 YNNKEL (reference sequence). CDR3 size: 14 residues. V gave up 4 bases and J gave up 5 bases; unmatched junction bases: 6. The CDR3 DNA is TGTGCCAGCAGCCGGCGGGGGGCTGAGGAGACCCAGTACTTC. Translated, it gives CASSRRGAEETQYF.

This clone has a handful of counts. This CDR3 reads CASSYAQGGTEAFF. As DNA, the CDR3 is TGTGCCAGCAGTTACGCACAGGGGGGGACTGAAGCTTTCTTT. The chain links TRBV6-6 to TRBJ1-1; 8 nucleotides match TRBD1. J gave up 5 bases and V 2 bases, and 4 bases lay outside the gene matches. The CDR3 totals 14 residues. The germline CDR1 and CDR2 sequences are MNHNY and SVGAGI (reference sequence).

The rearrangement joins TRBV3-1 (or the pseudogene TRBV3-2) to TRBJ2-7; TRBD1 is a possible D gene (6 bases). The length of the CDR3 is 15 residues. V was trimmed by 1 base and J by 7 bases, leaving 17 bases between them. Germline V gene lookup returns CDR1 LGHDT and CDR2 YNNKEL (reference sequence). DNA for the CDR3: TGTGCCAGCAGCCAAGTAGCTCAGGGGCTGAGGGAGCAGTACTTC. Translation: CASSQVAQGLREQYF.

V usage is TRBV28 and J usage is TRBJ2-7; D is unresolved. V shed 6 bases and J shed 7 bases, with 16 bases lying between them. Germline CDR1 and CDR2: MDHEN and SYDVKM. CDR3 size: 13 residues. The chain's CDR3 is CASSSPSPREQYF. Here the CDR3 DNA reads TGTGCCAGCAGCAGTCCCTCTCCGCGGGAGCAGTACTTC.

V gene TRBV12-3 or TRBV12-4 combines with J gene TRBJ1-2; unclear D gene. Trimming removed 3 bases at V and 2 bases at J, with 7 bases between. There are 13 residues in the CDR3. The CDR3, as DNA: TGTGCCAGCAGTTTTCTCGGGAACTATGGCTACACCTTC. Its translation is CASSFLGNYGYTF.

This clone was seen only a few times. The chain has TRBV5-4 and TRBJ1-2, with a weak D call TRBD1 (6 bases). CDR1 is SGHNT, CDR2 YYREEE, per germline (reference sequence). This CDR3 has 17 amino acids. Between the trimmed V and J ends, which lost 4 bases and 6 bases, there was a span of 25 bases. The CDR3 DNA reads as TGTGCCAGCAGCAATCGAGGGAGCCGGGGGGCAGATAATGGCTACACCTTC. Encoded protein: CASSNRGSRGADNGYTF. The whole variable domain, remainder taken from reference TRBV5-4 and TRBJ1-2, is ETGVTQSPTHLIKTRGQQVTLRCSSQSGHNTVSWYQQALGQGPQFIFQYYREEENGRGNFPPRFSGLQFPNYSSELNVNALELDDSALYLCASSNRGSRGADNGYTFGSGTRLTVV.

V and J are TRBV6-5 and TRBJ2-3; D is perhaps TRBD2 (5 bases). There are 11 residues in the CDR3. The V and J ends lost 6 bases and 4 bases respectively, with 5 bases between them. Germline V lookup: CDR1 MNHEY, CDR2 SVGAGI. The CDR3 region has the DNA TGTGCCAGCAGGGAGGCAGATACGCAGTATTTT. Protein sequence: CASREADTQYF.

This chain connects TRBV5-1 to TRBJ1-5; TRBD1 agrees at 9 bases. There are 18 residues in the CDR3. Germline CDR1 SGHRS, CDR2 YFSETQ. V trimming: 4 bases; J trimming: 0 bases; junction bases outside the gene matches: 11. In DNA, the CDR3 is TGCGCCAGCAGCCCGGGGACAGGGAAAGGGTATAGCAATCAGCCCCAGCATTTT. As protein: CASSPGTGKGYSNQPQHF.

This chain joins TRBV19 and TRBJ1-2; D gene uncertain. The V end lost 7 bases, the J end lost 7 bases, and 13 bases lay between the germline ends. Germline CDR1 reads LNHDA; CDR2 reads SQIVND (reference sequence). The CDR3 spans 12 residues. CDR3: CASTAGGPGYTF. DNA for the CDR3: TGTGCCAGTACCGCAGGAGGGCCTGGCTACACCTTC. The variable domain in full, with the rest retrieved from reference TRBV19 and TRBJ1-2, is DGGITQSPKYLFRKEGQNVTLSCEQNLNHDAMYWYRQDPGQGLRLIYYSQIVNDFQKGDIAEGYSVSREKKESFPLTVTSAQKNPTAFYLCASTAGGPGYTFGSGTRLTVV.